A single sample is the source of the 23 T cell receptor beta chains below, sequenced in a study of blood T cell repertoires in COVID-19. Measured with immunoSEQ multiplex PCR; TCRdb has only the in-frame clones, and not every one. The sample consists of approximately 250,000 clones, roughly 85% of them appearing once. Sequencing used peripheral blood. These receptors all stem from a man over 45 with COVID-19, enrolled during active disease.

The gene calls are TRBV30 and TRBJ2-3; D is ambiguous. Germline-derived CDR1 and CDR2 are GTSNPN and SVGIG (reference sequence). The CDR3 length is 11 residues. V was trimmed by 1 base and J by 5 bases, leaving 4 bases between them. CDR3: CAWSGLDTQYF. DNA of the CDR3: TGTGCCTGGAGTGGGCTAGATACGCAGTATTTT.

The CDR3 DNA is TGTGCCAGCTCACGCCCTGGACAGGGTACTGAAGCTTTCTTT. Its translation: CASSRPGQGTEAFF. The chain carries TRBV18 and TRBJ1-1; 8 nucleotides align to TRBD1. V trimming: 4 bases; J trimming: 5 bases; junction bases outside the gene matches: 6. The length of the CDR3 is 14 residues. Germline lookup yields CDR1 KGHSH and CDR2 LQKENI.

The chain is built from TRBV5-1 and TRBJ1-2; unclear D gene. The V end was cut by 0 bases, the J end by 6 bases, with 9 bases between. The CDR3 spans 13 residues. Germline assignment: CDR1 SGHRS and CDR2 YFSETQ. CDR3 region: CASSLVGGDGYTF. CDR3 DNA sequence: TGCGCCAGCAGCTTGGTTGGAGGCGATGGCTACACCTTC. Combining the CDR3 with reference TRBV5-1 and TRBJ1-2 gives the whole variable domain KAGVTQTPRYLIKTRGQQVTLSCSPISGHRSVSWYQQTPGQGLQFLFEYFSETQRNKGNFPGRFSGRQFSNSRSEMNVSTLELGDSALYLCASSLVGGDGYTFGSGTRLTVV.

The chain links TRBV7-8 to TRBJ2-7, with D tentatively TRBD1 (6 bases). The CDR3 consists of 15 residues. V lost 5 bases to trimming and J lost 2 bases, with 16 bases between them. Germline V gives CDR1 SGHVS, CDR2 FQNEAQ. CDR3 amino acids: CASSKYRDRPYEQYF. The DNA for the CDR3 is TGTGCCAGCAGCAAGTACAGGGACCGCCCCTACGAGCAGTACTTC.

The chain combines TRBV7-9 with TRBJ1-4, with D unresolved. Between the trimmed V and J ends, which lost 3 bases and 6 bases, there was a span of 26 bases. The CDR3 length is 19 residues. Germline CDR1 reads SEHNR; CDR2 reads FQNEAQ (reference sequence). The CDR3 loop reads CASSFTARSFRDPDEKLFF. The CDR3 DNA reads as TGTGCCAGCAGCTTTACCGCCCGATCATTCCGGGATCCAGATGAAAAACTGTTTTTT.

The genes are TRBV4-2 and TRBJ2-7; D might be TRBD2 (5 bases). This CDR3 has 14 amino acids. Germline CDR1 LGHNA, CDR2 YNFKEQ. V was clipped by 0 bases and J by 7 bases, with 13 bases between them. The CDR3, as DNA: TGTGCCAGCAGCCAAGATGTGGGTTCGGGGGAGCAGTACTTC. Its translation: CASSQDVGSGEQYF.

The chain uses TRBV9 and TRBJ1-4, with 8 bases that match TRBD1. The CDR3 has 14 residues. Germline CDR1 reads SGDLS; CDR2 reads YYNGEE. V lost 2 bases to trimming and J lost 6 bases; unmatched junction nucleotides: 3. As DNA, the CDR3 is TGTGCCAGCAGCGTCACAGGGGGAGATGAAAAACTGTTTTTT. This encodes CASSVTGGDEKLFF.

The chain carries TRBV4-1 and TRBJ2-3, with 7 bases aligning to TRBD2. J was trimmed by 1 base and V by 1 base; bases with no gene match: 2. This CDR3 contains 15 residues. Looked up from germline, CDR1 is MGHRA and CDR2 is YSYEKL. In DNA form, the CDR3 reads TGCGCCAGCAGCCAAGCGGGGGGAGGCACAGATACGCAGTATTTT. Its protein is CASSQAGGGTDTQYF.

This rearrangement joins TRBV30 to TRBJ1-6, with TRBD1 matching over 7 bases. The CDR3 covers 15 residues. The V gene's germline CDR1 is GTSNPN and CDR2 SVGIG (reference sequence). Trimming took 2 bases from V and 8 from J; bases not matched to a gene: 9. CDR3 sequence: CAWSLTLGGDSPLHF. The CDR3 DNA is TGTGCCTGGAGTTTGACCTTAGGGGGCGATTCACCCCTCCACTTT.

There are a few counts of this clone. CDR3 loop: CASSSETGGFFSPLHF. DNA of the CDR3: TGTGCCAGCAGCTCGGAGACAGGGGGTTTTTTTTCACCCCTCCACTTT. The rearrangement links TRBV7-2 to TRBJ1-6; TRBD1 matches 9 bases. The CDR3 totals 16 residues. With V trimmed by 4 bases and J by 9 bases, 10 bases remained unmatched. From germline, CDR1 is SGHTA and CDR2 FQGNSA.

The rearrangement links TRBV27 to TRBJ1-2; 7 nucleotides line up with TRBD1. J was trimmed by 2 bases and V by 6 bases; bases with no gene match: 9. The V gene's germline CDR1 is MNHEY and CDR2 SMNVEV (reference sequence). The CDR3 runs to 15 residues. The CDR3 DNA is TGTGCCAGCAGCCGACAGGGTTGGGGAAACTATGGCTACACCTTC. Protein product: CASSRQGWGNYGYTF.

The chain employs TRBV21-1 and TRBJ2-3; the table's D call TRBD2 went unverified against the DNA. TRBV21-1 is termed a pseudogene. This CDR3 is built from 16 residues. In DNA, the CDR3 is TGTGCCAGCAGCGAGGTAGCGAACTGGGGCACAGATACGCAGTATTTT. It specifies CASSEVANWGTDTQYF.

This chain links TRBV5-1 with TRBJ1-1; TRBD1 matches 7 bases. Germline V gene data show CDR1 as SGHRS and CDR2 as YFSETQ. V was clipped by 0 bases and J by 1 base; unmatched bases: 6. The CDR3 sequence is 16 residues long. Written as DNA, the CDR3 is TGCGCCAGCAGCTTGGATCCACAGGGGCAGAACACTGAAGCTTTCTTT. Amino acid sequence: CASSLDPQGQNTEAFF.

The chain couples TRBV27 to TRBJ2-2; 7 positions agree with TRBD1. Germline V gene lookup returns CDR1 MNHEY and CDR2 SMNVEV (reference sequence). The CDR3 contains 12 residues. Germline trimming cut 6 bases from V and 6 bases from J; bases unmatched to any gene: 1. DNA for the CDR3: TGTGCCAGCAGCAGGGGGTCCGGGGAGCTGTTTTTT. Its translation is CASSRGSGELFF.

This sequence joins TRBV7-2 and TRBJ1-1, with 11 bases aligning to TRBD1. V lost 3 bases, J lost 1 base, and 7 bases stayed unmatched. This CDR3 comprises 17 residues. From germline, CDR1 is SGHTA and CDR2 FQGNSA. The CDR3 protein is CASSFRTGGRENTEAFF. CDR3 DNA sequence: TGTGCCAGCAGCTTTAGGACAGGGGGCCGGGAGAACACTGAAGCTTTCTTT. Looking up the rest from reference TRBV7-2 and TRBJ1-1 gives the full variable domain: GAGVSQSPSNKVTEKGKDVELRCDPISGHTALYWYRQSLGQGLEFLIYFQGNSAPDKSGLPSDRFSAERTGGSVSTLTIQRTQQEDSAVYLCASSFRTGGRENTEAFFGQGTRLTVV.

The V gene is TRBV6-5, the J gene TRBJ2-7; the match to TRBD1 covers 8 bases. V lost 2 bases to trimming and J lost 6 bases; unmatched junction nucleotides: 6. Germline lookup yields CDR1 MNHEY and CDR2 SVGAGI. This CDR3 spans 14 amino acids. The CDR3 is CASSYLDRAREQYF. The CDR3 DNA is TGTGCCAGCAGTTACCTGGACAGGGCCCGCGAGCAGTACTTC.

The V gene is TRBV19, the J gene TRBJ1-1, with D maybe TRBD1 (5 bases). CDR3 size: 14 residues. V was pared by 2 bases and J by 6 bases, with 13 bases between. Per germline, CDR1 LNHDA and CDR2 SQIVND (reference sequence). The CDR3 sequence: CASSIPGRLSEAFF. The CDR3 DNA reads TGTGCCAGTAGTATACCAGGGAGGCTATCTGAAGCTTTCTTT.

The V and J genes are TRBV18 and TRBJ1-5, with 8 bases matching TRBD1. CDR1 KGHSH and CDR2 LQKENI come from the germline V gene. CDR3 length equals 15 residues. V was clipped by 2 bases and J by 6 bases; unmatched bases: 6. CDR3 DNA: TGTGCCAGCTCACCAAACCAGGGGGCAGGTCAGCCCCAGCATTTT. Translating gives CASSPNQGAGQPQHF. Full variable domain (remainder filled in from reference TRBV18 and TRBJ1-5): NAGVMQNPRHLVRRRGQEARLRCSPMKGHSHVYWYRQLPEEGLKFMVYLQKENIIDESGMPKERFSAEFPKEGPSILRIQQVVRGDSAAYFCASSPNQGAGQPQHFGDGTRLSIL.

The CDR3 DNA reads TGTGCCAGCAGCTTAGTTTCCTATCGCGGGGTCTACAATGAGCAGTTCTTC. Translating it yields CASSLVSYRGVYNEQFF. J is TRBJ2-1 and V is TRBV7-8; the D gene is possibly TRBD2 (6 bases). The V end was cut by 1 base, the J end by 3 bases, with 16 bases between. The CDR3 contains 17 residues. Germline assignment: CDR1 SGHVS and CDR2 FQNEAQ.

V usage is TRBV28 and J usage is TRBJ1-1, with D perhaps matching TRBD1 (5 bases). This CDR3 has 13 amino acids. Germline V CDR1 and CDR2: MDHEN, SYDVKM. The V gene lost 7 bases and the J gene lost 2 bases, with 11 bases spanning the gap. In nucleotides, the CDR3 is TGTGCCAGCATAACAGGCGTAAACACTGAAGCTTTCTTT. It specifies CASITGVNTEAFF.

This sequence joins TRBV6-1 and TRBJ2-3, with a tentative D call TRBD2 (5 bases). Trimming took 0 bases from V and 0 from J, leaving 7 bases between them. The CDR3 length is 15 residues. Per germline, CDR1 MNHNS and CDR2 SASEGT. CDR3 nucleotide sequence: TGTGCCAGCAGTGAAGCCCGGGGTAGCACAGATACGCAGTATTTT. Encoded protein: CASSEARGSTDTQYF.

The V call is TRBV28, the J call TRBJ1-3; D may be TRBD1 (5 bases). Trimming left V 8 bases short and J 4 bases short, with 9 bases between. In germline, CDR1 is MDHEN, CDR2 SYDVKM. There are 12 residues in the CDR3. CDR3 sequence reads: CASEGLGNTIYF. The CDR3 DNA reads as TGTGCCAGCGAGGGACTGGGAAACACCATATATTTT. The variable domain in full, with the rest retrieved from reference TRBV28 and TRBJ1-3, is DVKVTQSSRYLVKRTGEKVFLECVQDMDHENMFWYRQDPGLGLRLIYFSYDVKMKEKGDIPEGYSVSREKKERFSLILESASTNQTSMYLCASEGLGNTIYFGEGSWLTVV.

J is TRBJ2-7 and V is TRBV7-9; D is perhaps TRBD1 (6 bases). Trimming shortened V by 5 bases and J by 5 bases, and 16 bases separated the two germline ends. CDR1 and CDR2 from the germline V gene are SEHNR and FQNEAQ (reference sequence). The CDR3 loop spans 14 amino acids. The CDR3: CASSPRGRIDEQYF. CDR3 in DNA: TGTGCCAGCAGCCCCAGGGGCCGCATTGACGAGCAGTACTTC.